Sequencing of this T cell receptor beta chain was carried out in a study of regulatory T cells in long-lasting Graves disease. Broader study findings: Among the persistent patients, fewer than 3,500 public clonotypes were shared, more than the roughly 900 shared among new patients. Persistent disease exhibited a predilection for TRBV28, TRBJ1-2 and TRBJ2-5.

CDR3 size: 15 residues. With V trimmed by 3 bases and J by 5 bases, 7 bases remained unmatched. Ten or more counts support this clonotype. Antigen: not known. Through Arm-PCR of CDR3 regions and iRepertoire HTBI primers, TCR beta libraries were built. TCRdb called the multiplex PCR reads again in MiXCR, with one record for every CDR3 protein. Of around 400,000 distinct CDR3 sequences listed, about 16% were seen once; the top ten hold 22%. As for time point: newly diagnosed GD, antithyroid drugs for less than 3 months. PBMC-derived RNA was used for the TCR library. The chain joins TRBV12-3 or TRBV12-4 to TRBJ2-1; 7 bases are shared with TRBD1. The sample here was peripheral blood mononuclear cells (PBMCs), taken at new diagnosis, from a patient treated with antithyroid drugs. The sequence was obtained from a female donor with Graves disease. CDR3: CASSLEDRLDNEQFF. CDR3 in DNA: TGTGCCAGCAGTTTGGAGGACAGGCTCGACAATGAGCAGTTCTTC.